This TCR beta chain was captured by sequencing in a study of blood T cell repertoires in COVID-19 (dated by TCRdb to about 2020). Looking at the study overall: Collaborator samples came from the United States, Italy and Spain and covered acute and convalescent phases of COVID-19. Subjects who had been exposed to COVID-19, were actively infected with it, or had recovered from it provided the deeply sampled blood TCRbeta repertoires that made up the dataset. Where HLA class I and class II types were available, the types were taken from metadata supplied by the sample provider, not from assay-based typing. The repertoires were made available in a free public database intended to serve as a resource for research on the immune response to SARS-CoV-2. The prospective study material was composed of cDNA or gDNA derived from T cells, B-cell-depleted T cells, or PBMCs. The samples were drawn from two sources: the first 160 participants of the ongoing ImmuneRACE study, and 1,200 or so subjects contributed by 6 global collaborators. A de-identified subject ID, COVID-19 status, age in years and sex were almost always included in the sample metadata.

Comments on this clone: It has no known antigen specificity. No per-base quality is available; no much larger clone lies one base away.

Study-level results and caveats: Clinical and demographic metadata were provided uncurated, with the amount varying by source and participant.

TCRbeta CDR3 regions were amplified from genomic DNA by means of the immunoSEQ Assay, a bias-controlled multiplex PCR. As for the authors' bioinformatics: Within the assay, amplification of reference gene primers was used to estimate how many nucleated cells each sample contained. Sequence reads were collapsed and filtered to measure the absolute abundance of every unique TCRbeta CDR3 rearrangement. For each sample, productive Simpson clonality was calculated as the square root of Simpson's diversity index across productive rearrangements. The source is immuneACCESS, and TCRdb retained only in-frame sequences with V and J called. Part of the clones is not carried over; for the studies checked, unresolved V genes explain less than half of this, and the remainder is unexplained. That table furnishes V, J and clone size, whereas the DNA furnished D and trimming. A total of some 270,000 clones appear in this sample, more than 75% of them only once. About 8.8% of the sample goes to the ten largest clones.

Via the germline V gene (reference sequence), CDR1 is MNHEY and CDR2 SMNVEV. Reading from cysteine to phenylalanine, the CDR3 counts 15 amino acids. Only the CDR3 DNA stays, 45 bases, in frame from base 1. V is reduced by 5 bases and J by 7 bases, leaving a spacing of 17 bases between them. Collaborating institutions collected whole blood in K2EDTA tubes following their own protocols. For TCRbeta analysis, collaborators shipped samples in one of three forms: frozen whole blood, isolated PBMCs, or DNA extracted from either of those sample types. Here the chain combines TRBV27 and TRBJ1-4; the D gene is perhaps TRBD1, from 6 matching bases. The sequenced material came from peripheral blood. This receptor was taken from a man aged 35 to 55 with active or convalescent COVID-19. The DNA sequence is given as TGTGCCAGCAGTAATTACGGGGACACCTTTGAAAAACTGTTTTTT. Protein translation: CASSNYGDTFEKLFF.